The T cell receptor (beta chain) under discussion was sequenced for a study of post-analysis software for immune sequencing data. The study, taken as a whole, reports: The five TRBV segments detected at higher frequency in patients than in controls included TRBV5-6, TRBV5-1 and TRBV20-1.

This clonotype was seen a handful of times. Its antigen is as yet unknown. V lost 3 bases and J 6 bases, leaving 8 bases between the germline ends. The CDR3 has 12 residues. The germline V gene encodes CDR1 ENHRY and CDR2 SYGVKD. Incorporated into the TCR beta cDNA libraries were unique molecular identifiers, which served to reduce PCR and sequencing biases. Each CDR3 protein is one row after TCRdb ran MiXCR on the PCR reads. Of hundreds of thousands of distinct CDR3 sequences detected, roughly half appear once; the ten largest clones hold over 4%. Sequenced input: blood. This TCR came from a girl between 10 and 17 years old with multiple sclerosis. This sequence joins TRBV10-3 and TRBJ1-2; D call uncertain. Here the CDR3 DNA reads TGTGCCATCAGTGATAACGAGGATGGCTACACCTTC. Translation gives CAISDNEDGYTF.